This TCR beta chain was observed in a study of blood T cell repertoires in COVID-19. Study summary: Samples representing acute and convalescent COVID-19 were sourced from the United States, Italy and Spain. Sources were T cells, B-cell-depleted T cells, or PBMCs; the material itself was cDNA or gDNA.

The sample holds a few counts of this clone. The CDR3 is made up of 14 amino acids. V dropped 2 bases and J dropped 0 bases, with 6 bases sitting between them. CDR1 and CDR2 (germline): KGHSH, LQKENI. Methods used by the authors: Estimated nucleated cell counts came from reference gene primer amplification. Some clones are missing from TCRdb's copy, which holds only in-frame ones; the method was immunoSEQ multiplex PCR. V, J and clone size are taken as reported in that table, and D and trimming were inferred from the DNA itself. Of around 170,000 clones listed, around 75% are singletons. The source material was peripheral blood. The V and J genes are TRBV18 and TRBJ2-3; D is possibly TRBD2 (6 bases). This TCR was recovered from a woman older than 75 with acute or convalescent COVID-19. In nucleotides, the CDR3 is TGTGCCAGCTCACCAGGAGGGAGCACAGATACGCAGTATTTT. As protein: CASSPGGSTDTQYF. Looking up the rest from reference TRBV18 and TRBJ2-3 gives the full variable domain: NAGVMQNPRHLVRRRGQEARLRCSPMKGHSHVYWYRQLPEEGLKFMVYLQKENIIDESGMPKERFSAEFPKEGPSILRIQQVVRGDSAAYFCASSPGGSTDTQYFGPGTRLTVL.